This T cell receptor (beta chain) was captured in a study of brain T cells in children with intractable seizures. Findings and caveats of the study: Only CDR3 sequence similarity suggested viral specificity, without known HCMV serostatus. Clones missing pre-surgery may reflect undersampling of that blood sample.

Surgery cases with the highest brain T cell transcript signatures were chosen for sequencing. Before surgery, patients took at least one anti-epileptic drug. Trimming removed 0 bases at V and 2 bases at J, with 11 bases between. The germline V gene has CDR1 MNHNS and CDR2 SASEGT. The CDR3 is 15 amino acids. Here immunoSEQ multiplex PCR was the method, and the copy in TCRdb shows in-frame clones only, minus some. Among about 120,000 clones listed, roughly 94% were seen once. As concerns this clone: The target antigen is unknown.

The gene calls are TRBV6-1 and TRBJ2-7; D perhaps matches TRBD2 (5 bases). The sequence was obtained from a boy younger than two with hemimegalencephaly and intractable seizures. Material: peripheral blood, obtained at surgery. CDR3 residues: CASSEAHSGTYEQYF. The CDR3 DNA is TGTGCCAGCAGTGAAGCCCATTCCGGGACCTACGAGCAGTACTTC.